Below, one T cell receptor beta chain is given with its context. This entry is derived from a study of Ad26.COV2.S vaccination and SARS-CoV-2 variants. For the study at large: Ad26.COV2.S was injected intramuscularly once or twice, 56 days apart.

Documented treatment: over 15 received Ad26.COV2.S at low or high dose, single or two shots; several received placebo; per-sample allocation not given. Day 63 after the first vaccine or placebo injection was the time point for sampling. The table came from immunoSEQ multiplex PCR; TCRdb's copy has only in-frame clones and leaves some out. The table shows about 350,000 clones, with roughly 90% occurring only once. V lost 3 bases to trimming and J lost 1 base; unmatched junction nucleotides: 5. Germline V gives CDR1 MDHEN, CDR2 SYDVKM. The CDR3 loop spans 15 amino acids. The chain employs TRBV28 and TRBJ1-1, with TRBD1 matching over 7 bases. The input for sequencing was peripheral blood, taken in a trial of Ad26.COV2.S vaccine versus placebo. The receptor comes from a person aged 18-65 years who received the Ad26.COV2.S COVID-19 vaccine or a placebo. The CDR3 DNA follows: TGTGCCAGCAGTTTGACAAGGACAGGGAACACTGAAGCTTTCTTT. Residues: CASSLTRTGNTEAFF.